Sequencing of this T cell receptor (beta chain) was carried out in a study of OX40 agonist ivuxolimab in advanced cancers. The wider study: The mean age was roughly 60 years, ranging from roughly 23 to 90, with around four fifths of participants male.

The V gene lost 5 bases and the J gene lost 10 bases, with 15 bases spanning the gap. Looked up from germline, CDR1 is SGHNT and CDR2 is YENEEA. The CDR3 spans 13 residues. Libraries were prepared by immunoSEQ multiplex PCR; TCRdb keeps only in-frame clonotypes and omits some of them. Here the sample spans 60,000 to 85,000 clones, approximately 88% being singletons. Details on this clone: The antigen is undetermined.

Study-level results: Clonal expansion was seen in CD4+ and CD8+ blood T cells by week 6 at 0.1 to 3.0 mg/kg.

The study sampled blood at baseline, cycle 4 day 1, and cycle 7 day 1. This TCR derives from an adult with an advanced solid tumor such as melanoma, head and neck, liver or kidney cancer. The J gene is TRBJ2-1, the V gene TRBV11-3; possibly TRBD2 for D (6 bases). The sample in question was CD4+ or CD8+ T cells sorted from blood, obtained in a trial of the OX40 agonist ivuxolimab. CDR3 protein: CASSRTTLAEQFF. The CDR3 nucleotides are TGTGCCAGCAGCCGAACTACGCTAGCGGAGCAGTTCTTC.